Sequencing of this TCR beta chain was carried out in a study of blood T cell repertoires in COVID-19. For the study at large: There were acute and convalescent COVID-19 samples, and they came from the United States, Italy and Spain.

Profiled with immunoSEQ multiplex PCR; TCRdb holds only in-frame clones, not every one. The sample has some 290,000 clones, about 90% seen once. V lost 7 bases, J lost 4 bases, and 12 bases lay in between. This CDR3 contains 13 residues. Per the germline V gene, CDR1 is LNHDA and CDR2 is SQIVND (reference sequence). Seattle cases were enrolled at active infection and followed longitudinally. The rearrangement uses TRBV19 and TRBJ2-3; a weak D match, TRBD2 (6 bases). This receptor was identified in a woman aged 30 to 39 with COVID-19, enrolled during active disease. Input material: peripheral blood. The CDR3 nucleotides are TGTGCCAGTAAACGCGCGGGGCCAGATACGCAGTATTTT. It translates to CASKRAGPDTQYF. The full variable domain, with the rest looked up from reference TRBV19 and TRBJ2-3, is DGGITQSPKYLFRKEGQNVTLSCEQNLNHDAMYWYRQDPGQGLRLIYYSQIVNDFQKGDIAEGYSVSREKKESFPLTVTSAQKNPTAFYLCASKRAGPDTQYFGPGTRLTVL.